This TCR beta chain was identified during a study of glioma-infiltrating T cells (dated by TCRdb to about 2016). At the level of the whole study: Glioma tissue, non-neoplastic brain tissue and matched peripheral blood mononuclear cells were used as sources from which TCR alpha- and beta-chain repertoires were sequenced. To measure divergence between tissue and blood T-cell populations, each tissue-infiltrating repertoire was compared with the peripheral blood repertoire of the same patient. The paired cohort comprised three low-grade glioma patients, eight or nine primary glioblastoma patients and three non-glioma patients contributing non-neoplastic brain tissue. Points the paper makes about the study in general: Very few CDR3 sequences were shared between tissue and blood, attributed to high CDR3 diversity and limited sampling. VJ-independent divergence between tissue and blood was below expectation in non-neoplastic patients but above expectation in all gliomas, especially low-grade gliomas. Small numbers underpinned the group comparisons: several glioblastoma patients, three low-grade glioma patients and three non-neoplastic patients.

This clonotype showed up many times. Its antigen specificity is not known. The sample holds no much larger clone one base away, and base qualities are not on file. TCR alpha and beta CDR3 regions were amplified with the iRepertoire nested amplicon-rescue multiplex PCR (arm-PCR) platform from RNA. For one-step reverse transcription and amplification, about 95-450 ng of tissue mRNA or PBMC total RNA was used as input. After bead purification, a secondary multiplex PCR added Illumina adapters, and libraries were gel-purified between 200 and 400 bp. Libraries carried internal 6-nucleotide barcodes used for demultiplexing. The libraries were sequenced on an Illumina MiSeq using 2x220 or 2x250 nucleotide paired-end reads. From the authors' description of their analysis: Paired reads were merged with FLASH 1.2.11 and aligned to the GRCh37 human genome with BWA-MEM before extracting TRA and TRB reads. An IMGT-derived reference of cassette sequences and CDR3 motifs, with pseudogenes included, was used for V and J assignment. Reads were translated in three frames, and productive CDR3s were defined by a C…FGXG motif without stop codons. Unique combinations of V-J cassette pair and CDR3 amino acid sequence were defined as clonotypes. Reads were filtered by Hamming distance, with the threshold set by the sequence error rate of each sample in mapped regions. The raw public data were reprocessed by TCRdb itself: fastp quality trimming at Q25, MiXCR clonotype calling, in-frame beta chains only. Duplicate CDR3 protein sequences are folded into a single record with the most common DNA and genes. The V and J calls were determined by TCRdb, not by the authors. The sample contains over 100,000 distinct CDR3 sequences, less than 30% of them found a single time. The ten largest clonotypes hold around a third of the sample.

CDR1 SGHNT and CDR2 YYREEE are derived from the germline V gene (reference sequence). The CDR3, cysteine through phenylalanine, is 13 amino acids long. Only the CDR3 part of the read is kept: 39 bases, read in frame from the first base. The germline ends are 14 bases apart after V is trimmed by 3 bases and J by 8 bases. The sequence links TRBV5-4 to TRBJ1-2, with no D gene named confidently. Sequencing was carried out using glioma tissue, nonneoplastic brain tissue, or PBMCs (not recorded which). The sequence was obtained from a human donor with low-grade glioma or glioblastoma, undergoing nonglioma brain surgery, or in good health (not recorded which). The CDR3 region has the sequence CASSWGGQQGYTF. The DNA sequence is TGTGCCAGCAGCTGGGGTGGTCAGCAAGGCTACACCTTC. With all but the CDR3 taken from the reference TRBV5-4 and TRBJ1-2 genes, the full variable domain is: ETGVTQSPTHLIKTRGQQVTLRCSSQSGHNTVSWYQQALGQGPQFIFQYYREEENGRGNFPPRFSGLQFPNYSSELNVNALELDDSALYLCASSWGGQQGYTFGSGTRLTVV.